The 11 T cell receptor beta chains below come from one sample, sequenced in a study of shared clonotypes between healthy human individuals. Data came from immunoSEQ multiplex PCR; TCRdb stores just in-frame clones and leaves some out. The sample gives some 1.1 million clones, around three quarters of which show up once; 0.89% is in the top ten. Sequencing was performed on memory CD4+ T cells from PBMCs. The subset: CD45RA-negative fraction. The receptor set was obtained from a man between 18 and 35 years old in good health. Some clones in this sample may be carry-over from other donors' samples.

The CDR3 nucleotides read TGTGCCAGCAGTTTTTGGGGGACCTACGAGCAGTACTTC. As protein: CASSFWGTYEQYF. The V call is TRBV27, the J call TRBJ2-7; D could derive from TRBD1 or TRBD2 (5 bases each). CDR1 and CDR2 from the germline V gene are MNHEY and SMNVEV (reference sequence). The ends were cut back, 3 bases at V and 2 bases at J, with 8 bases in the middle. The CDR3 spans 13 residues.

V gene TRBV7-9 combines with J gene TRBJ2-7; a weak D match, TRBD1 (5 bases). Per germline, CDR1 SEHNR and CDR2 FQNEAQ (reference sequence). With 5 bases removed from V and 3 bases from J, the gap between germline ends came to 20 bases. The CDR3 has 16 amino acids. The CDR3 here is CASSHHMAGPDYEQYF. CDR3 nucleotide sequence: TGTGCCAGCAGCCACCACATGGCAGGGCCGGACTACGAGCAGTACTTC.

For this clone: In the same sample, other DNA sequences code for this CDR3. This chain uses TRBV19 with TRBJ2-1, with 7 bases aligning to TRBD2. Germline-derived CDR1 and CDR2 are LNHDA and SQIVND (reference sequence). V lost 7 bases and J lost 1; bases outside the gene matches: 4. There are 14 residues in the CDR3. The CDR3 DNA sequence: TGTGCCAGTAAAGGCGGGAGTTCCTACAATGAGCAGTTCTTC. The encoded protein is CASKGGSSYNEQFF.

Notes on this clone: An end of the junction differs from the germline gene, which may be a read error. Other DNA sequences in the same sample also yield this CDR3. The chain couples TRBV20-1 to TRBJ2-3; no reliable D call. Germline values: CDR1 DFQATT, CDR2 SNEGSKA (reference sequence). The CDR3 contains 11 residues. The CDR3 loop is CSIRRTDTQYF. CDR3 DNA sequence: TGCAGCATCCGACGCACAGACACGCAGTATTTT.

The CDR3 sequence is CASTTEGGRGTEAFF. In DNA form, the CDR3 reads TGTGCCAGCACCACAGAGGGGGGAAGAGGGACTGAAGCTTTCTTT. This rearrangement joins TRBV6-1 to TRBJ1-1; TRBD1 is a possible D gene (6 bases). This CDR3 is built from 15 residues. The germline V and J ends were trimmed by 7 bases and 5 bases, with 20 bases remaining between them. The germline gives CDR1 MNHNS, CDR2 SASEGT.

The rearrangement uses TRBV19 and TRBJ1-4; D is perhaps TRBD1 (5 bases). The CDR3 sequence is 18 residues long. V was cut by 6 bases and J by 0 bases, with 20 bases left in between. CDR1 LNHDA and CDR2 SQIVND come from the germline V gene (reference sequence). The CDR3: CASRSLGRRGATNEKLFF. CDR3 coding DNA: TGTGCCAGTAGATCACTCGGAAGGAGGGGTGCAACTAATGAAAAACTGTTTTTT. Filled out from reference TRBV19 and TRBJ1-4, the complete variable domain reads DGGITQSPKYLFRKEGQNVTLSCEQNLNHDAMYWYRQDPGQGLRLIYYSQIVNDFQKGDIAEGYSVSREKKESFPLTVTSAQKNPTAFYLCASRSLGRRGATNEKLFFGSGTQLSVL.

The genes are TRBV6-6 and TRBJ1-2, with TRBD1 matching over 10 bases. Trimming took 4 bases from V and 8 from J; bases not matched to a gene: 7. The CDR3 is made up of 14 amino acids. Germline CDR1 reads MNHNY; CDR2 reads SVGAGI (reference sequence). The CDR3 region has the DNA TGTGCCAGCAGTTCCGGACAGGGGGGAGGGGGCTACACCTTC. Residues: CASSSGQGGGGYTF.

The rearrangement uses TRBV6-5 and TRBJ2-1, with D possibly being TRBD1 or TRBD2 (5 bases each). This CDR3 comprises 13 residues. The germline gives CDR1 MNHEY, CDR2 SVGAGI. Between the trimmed V and J ends, which lost 6 bases and 7 bases, there was a span of 13 bases. The CDR3 reads CASSSEWGNEQFF. The CDR3 region has the DNA TGTGCCAGCAGCTCAGAATGGGGGAATGAGCAGTTCTTC.

As for this clone: Other DNA variants within this sample encode the same CDR3. V gene TRBV28 combines with J gene TRBJ2-5; 9 nucleotides match TRBD1. Germline loops: CDR1 MDHEN, CDR2 SYDVKM. The CDR3 spans 13 residues. Losses at the gene ends were 6 bases for V and 4 bases for J; bases not matched to a gene: 3. In DNA, the CDR3 is TGTGCCAGCAGCCAGGACAGGGGAGAGACCCAGTACTTC. Amino acid sequence: CASSQDRGETQYF.

The chain uses TRBV5-4 and TRBJ2-1; TRBD1 might be the D (5 bases). Between the trimmed V and J ends, which lost 5 bases and 7 bases, there was a span of 16 bases. Looked up from germline, CDR1 is SGHNT and CDR2 is YYREEE (reference sequence). CDR3 size: 14 residues. CDR3 coding DNA: TGTGCCAGCAGTCGTCCAGGGAATTTAAATGAGCAGTTCTTC. This translates into CASSRPGNLNEQFF.

In its sample, this clone was seen a few times. A much larger clone lies one base from this, so it may be a read error. The sample carries other DNA sequences with the same CDR3. This chain connects TRBV20-1 to TRBJ1-1; no definite D call. The ends were cut back, 3 bases at V and 1 base at J, with 3 bases in the middle. Germline CDR1 reads DFQATT; CDR2 reads SNEGSKA (reference sequence). This CDR3 contains 11 residues. CDR3 nucleotides: TGCAGTGCTAGGGGGAACACTGAAGCTTTCTTT. Protein product: CSARGNTEAFF.